The 23 T cell receptor beta chains presented below share a single source sample, sequenced in a study of technical replicates of blood from a handful of donors. Assay: immunoSEQ multiplex PCR; the TCRdb copy retains only in-frame clones and omits some. This sample has around 80,000 clones, with roughly 98% found just once. The sequenced sample was T cells isolated from PBMCs. Receptors originate from a human donor in good health.

This chain uses TRBV5-4 with TRBJ2-3; D remains unclear. With 1 base removed from V and 5 bases from J, the gap between germline ends came to 11 bases. The CDR3 runs to 14 residues. Germline V gives CDR1 SGHNT, CDR2 YYREEE (reference sequence). The CDR3 DNA reads as TGTGCCAGCAGCTTGAGCCTAGAGGTAGATACGCAGTATTTT. Translated: CASSLSLEVDTQYF.

This chain connects TRBV28 to TRBJ1-1, with a weak D call TRBD1 (5 bases). Trimming took 2 bases from V and 1 from J, leaving 17 bases between them. CDR3 length: 17 residues. Germline CDR1 is MDHEN and CDR2 is SYDVKM. CDR3: CASSLGWQGNKNTEAFF. The DNA of the CDR3 is TGTGCCAGCAGTTTAGGTTGGCAGGGTAATAAGAACACTGAAGCTTTCTTT. Full variable domain (remainder filled in from reference TRBV28 and TRBJ1-1): DVKVTQSSRYLVKRTGEKVFLECVQDMDHENMFWYRQDPGLGLRLIYFSYDVKMKEKGDIPEGYSVSREKKERFSLILESASTNQTSMYLCASSLGWQGNKNTEAFFGQGTRLTVV.

The V and J genes are TRBV19 and TRBJ1-5; D is possibly TRBD1 (5 bases). The germline V gene has CDR1 LNHDA and CDR2 SQIVND (reference sequence). The germline V and J ends were trimmed by 10 bases and 6 bases, with 16 bases remaining between them. There are 13 residues in the CDR3. This CDR3 is CATLPQGGQPQHF. DNA for the CDR3: TGTGCCACCCTCCCCCAGGGTGGTCAGCCCCAGCATTTT.

The CDR3 here is CASSLGTGNMDEQFF. Written as DNA, the CDR3 is TGCGCCAGCAGTCTAGGGACAGGGAACATGGATGAGCAGTTCTTC. V usage is TRBV5-1 and J usage is TRBJ2-1, with TRBD1 identical over 9 bases. The CDR3 sequence is 15 residues long. The V gene's germline CDR1 is SGHRS and CDR2 YFSETQ. With V trimmed by 5 bases and J by 8 bases, 11 bases remained unmatched.

The chain is built from TRBV10-1 and TRBJ2-1; 13 bases align to TRBD2. The germline CDR1 and CDR2 sequences are WNHNN and SYGVQD (reference sequence). With 5 bases clipped from V and 3 bases from J, the junction kept 16 bases outside the gene matches. CDR3 size: 20 residues. The CDR3 here is CASSRGGLAGVGDNYNEQFF. CDR3 nucleotide sequence: TGCGCCAGCAGTAGGGGCGGACTAGCGGGAGTTGGGGACAACTACAATGAGCAGTTCTTC.

The chain employs TRBV5-1 and TRBJ2-2; D is possibly TRBD1 (6 bases). The V end lost 2 bases, the J end lost 1 base, and 15 bases lay between the germline ends. The V gene's germline CDR1 is SGHRS and CDR2 YFSETQ. CDR3 length: 17 residues. The CDR3 coding sequence is TGCGCCAGCAGCTTACCCGAAGGGGGAGTGAACACCGGGGAGCTGTTTTTT. Translation: CASSLPEGGVNTGELFF. Variable domain in full (rest from reference TRBV5-1 and TRBJ2-2): KAGVTQTPRYLIKTRGQQVTLSCSPISGHRSVSWYQQTPGQGLQFLFEYFSETQRNKGNFPGRFSGRQFSNSRSEMNVSTLELGDSALYLCASSLPEGGVNTGELFFGEGSRLTVL.

The chain links TRBV9 to TRBJ2-1; 8 bases agree with TRBD2. The ends lost 0 bases at V and 4 bases at J; junction bases unmatched: 6. The germline V gene encodes CDR1 SGDLS and CDR2 YYNGEE. This CDR3 has 16 residues. This CDR3 reads CASSVGQLAEYNEQFF. Here the CDR3 DNA reads TGTGCCAGCAGCGTAGGTCAACTAGCGGAGTACAATGAGCAGTTCTTC.

The chain joins TRBV7-9 to TRBJ1-1; D possibly corresponds to TRBD1 (5 bases). Germline CDR1 SEHNR, CDR2 FQNEAQ (reference sequence). The CDR3 runs 14 residues. The V gene lost 8 bases and the J gene lost 5 bases, with 18 bases spanning the gap. The CDR3 sequence: CASGSQGLGTEAFF. The CDR3 DNA sequence: TGTGCCAGCGGTTCCCAGGGATTGGGGACTGAAGCTTTCTTT.

This chain links TRBV19 with TRBJ1-1, with 9 bases lining up with TRBD1. The V and J ends lost 2 bases and 0 bases, in that order; junction bases with no gene match: 10. CDR1 LNHDA and CDR2 SQIVND come from the germline V gene (reference sequence). The CDR3 is 18 amino acids. The CDR3 protein is CASSIQGQGGFLNTEAFF. Written as DNA, the CDR3 is TGTGCCAGTAGTATACAGGGACAGGGAGGTTTCCTGAACACTGAAGCTTTCTTT.

The CDR3 sequence: CAISEGPGRRSGSYEQYF. In DNA form, the CDR3 reads TGTGCCATCAGTGAGGGCCCAGGGAGACGTAGCGGGAGTTACGAGCAGTACTTC. The V call is TRBV10-3, the J call TRBJ2-7, with 9 bases lining up with TRBD2. Per germline, CDR1 ENHRY and CDR2 SYGVKD. V was pared by 2 bases and J by 4 bases, with 15 bases of the junction left unmatched. This CDR3 spans 18 amino acids.

The chain carries TRBV9 and TRBJ2-7; 15 bases line up with TRBD2. The germline gives CDR1 SGDLS, CDR2 YYNGEE. Losses at the gene ends were 4 bases for V and 5 bases for J; bases not matched to a gene: 10. The CDR3 has 17 amino acids. Written as DNA, the CDR3 is TGTGCCAGCAGCCTATCCGGGACTAGCGGGGGGCTAGACGAGCAGTACTTC. This gives the protein CASSLSGTSGGLDEQYF.

The chain is built from TRBV29-1 and TRBJ2-5; D might be TRBD2 (6 bases). This CDR3 contains 12 residues. V dropped 6 bases and J dropped 1 base, with 9 bases sitting between them. Germline CDR1 and CDR2: SQVTM and ANQGSEA. The CDR3 DNA sequence: TGCAGCGTAGGGGACTTCCAAGAGACCCAGTACTTC. Translating it yields CSVGDFQETQYF.

This rearrangement joins TRBV5-1 to TRBJ1-5; 7 positions match TRBD1. CDR1 is SGHRS and CDR2 is YFSETQ in the germline V gene. The CDR3 runs to 15 residues. Trimming took 4 bases from V and 4 from J; bases not matched to a gene: 8. The CDR3 region is CASSIGTAINQPQHF. The CDR3 coding sequence is TGCGCCAGCAGCATAGGGACAGCAATTAATCAGCCCCAGCATTTT. The whole variable domain, filled in from reference TRBV5-1 and TRBJ1-5, reads KAGVTQTPRYLIKTRGQQVTLSCSPISGHRSVSWYQQTPGQGLQFLFEYFSETQRNKGNFPGRFSGRQFSNSRSEMNVSTLELGDSALYLCASSIGTAINQPQHFGDGTRLSIL.

This clone showed up just a few times. V and J are TRBV4-1 and TRBJ1-1; tentatively, D is TRBD1 (5 bases). The CDR3 is 20 amino acids. The germline CDR1 and CDR2 sequences are MGHRA and YSYEKL. V lost 3 bases to trimming and J lost 0 bases, with 26 bases between them. CDR3: CASSHLQGLERSPMNTEAFF. CDR3 nucleotide sequence: TGCGCCAGCAGCCATCTGCAGGGACTAGAAAGGAGCCCGATGAACACTGAAGCTTTCTTT.

The chain links TRBV9 to TRBJ1-2; unclear D gene. The V end was cut by 0 bases, the J end by 6 bases, with 9 bases between. CDR1 and CDR2 (germline): SGDLS, YYNGEE. The length of the CDR3 is 13 residues. In nucleotides, the CDR3 is TGTGCCAGCAGCGTAGATCCGGCGGATGGCTACACCTTC. This gives the protein CASSVDPADGYTF.

The CDR3, as DNA: TGCGCCAGCAGCTTGTCAATCACAGCTAATGAAAAACTGTTTTTT. Translated: CASSLSITANEKLFF. The chain has TRBV5-1 and TRBJ1-4; D is unclear. CDR1 is SGHRS and CDR2 is YFSETQ in the germline V gene. V was shortened by 1 base and J by 3 bases, with 10 bases between the two germline ends. The CDR3 sequence is 15 residues long.

J is TRBJ2-3 and V is TRBV25-1; D is possibly TRBD2 (6 bases). V was trimmed by 5 bases and J by 2 bases, leaving 14 bases between them. Germline assignment: CDR1 MGHDK and CDR2 SYGVNS. The CDR3 extends over 15 amino acids. CDR3 DNA sequence: TGTGCCAGCAGTCCCCTCGCGGGACCCACAGATACGCAGTATTTT. It is translated as CASSPLAGPTDTQYF.

The V call is TRBV28, the J call TRBJ1-5; D is unclear. V was pared by 3 bases and J by 0 bases, with 15 bases between. Germline V lookup: CDR1 MDHEN, CDR2 SYDVKM. This CDR3 region has 17 residues. CDR3 protein: CASSFLRRRLSNQPQHF. The CDR3, as DNA: TGTGCCAGCAGTTTCCTAAGACGGAGGCTTAGCAATCAGCCCCAGCATTTT. Using reference TRBV28 and TRBJ1-5 for the parts outside the CDR3, the full variable domain is DVKVTQSSRYLVKRTGEKVFLECVQDMDHENMFWYRQDPGLGLRLIYFSYDVKMKEKGDIPEGYSVSREKKERFSLILESASTNQTSMYLCASSFLRRRLSNQPQHFGDGTRLSIL.

The chain employs TRBV7-9 and TRBJ2-1; D is perhaps TRBD1 (6 bases). The CDR3 has 14 amino acids. Germline lookup yields CDR1 SEHNR and CDR2 FQNEAQ (reference sequence). The V gene lost 4 bases and the J gene lost 5 bases, with 12 bases spanning the gap. CDR3 in amino acids: CASSWGLCNNEQFF. The CDR3 DNA is TGTGCCAGCAGCTGGGGGCTCTGCAACAATGAGCAGTTCTTC.

This chain uses TRBV27 with TRBJ2-5; D is possibly TRBD2 (5 bases). This CDR3 contains 15 residues. Germline CDR1 is MNHEY and CDR2 is SMNVEV (reference sequence). The V and J ends lost 0 bases and 0 bases respectively, with 8 bases between them. The CDR3 here is CASSLSTGNQETQYF. DNA for the CDR3: TGTGCCAGCAGTTTATCTACGGGGAACCAAGAGACCCAGTACTTC.

V is TRBV10-2 and J is TRBJ1-5, with TRBD1 matching over 10 bases. V lost 3 bases, J lost 1 base, and 3 bases stayed unmatched. The CDR3 is 16 amino acids. Germline CDR1 reads WSHSY; CDR2 reads SAAADI. CDR3 amino acids: CASSDRDRGSNQPQHF. CDR3 nucleotide sequence: TGCGCCAGCAGTGACCGGGACAGGGGAAGCAATCAGCCCCAGCATTTT.

The chain links TRBV27 to TRBJ2-7; D possibly corresponds to TRBD2 (5 bases). V was cut by 6 bases and J by 5 bases, with 11 bases left in between. CDR1 and CDR2 from the germline V gene are MNHEY and SMNVEV (reference sequence). The CDR3 runs 12 residues. The CDR3 region is CASRRGFDEQYF. DNA of the CDR3: TGTGCCAGCAGACGAGGGTTCGACGAGCAGTACTTC.

The J gene is TRBJ2-3, the V gene TRBV5-1, with 8 nucleotides matching TRBD2. The V segment lost 0 bases and the J segment 0 bases; nucleotides outside the gene matches: 6. The CDR3 is 17 amino acids. The germline V gene encodes CDR1 SGHRS and CDR2 YFSETQ. The CDR3, as DNA: TGCGCCAGCAGCTTGGCCCTCTCTAGCGGGAGCACAGATACGCAGTATTTT. It is translated as CASSLALSSGSTDTQYF.